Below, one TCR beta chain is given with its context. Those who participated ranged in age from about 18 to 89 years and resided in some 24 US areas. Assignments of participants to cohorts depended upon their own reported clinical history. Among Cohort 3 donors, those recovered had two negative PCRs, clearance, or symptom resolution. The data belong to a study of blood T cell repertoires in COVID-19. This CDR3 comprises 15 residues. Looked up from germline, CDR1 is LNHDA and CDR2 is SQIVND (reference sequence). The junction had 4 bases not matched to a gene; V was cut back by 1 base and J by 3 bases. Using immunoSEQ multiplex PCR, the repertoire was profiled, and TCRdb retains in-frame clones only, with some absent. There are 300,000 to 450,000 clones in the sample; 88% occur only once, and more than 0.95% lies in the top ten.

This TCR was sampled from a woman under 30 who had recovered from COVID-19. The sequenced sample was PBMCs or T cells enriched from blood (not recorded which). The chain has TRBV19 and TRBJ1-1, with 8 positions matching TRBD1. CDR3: CASSIGSRGHTEAFF. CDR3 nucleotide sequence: TGTGCCAGTAGTATAGGGTCCAGGGGGCACACTGAAGCTTTCTTT.